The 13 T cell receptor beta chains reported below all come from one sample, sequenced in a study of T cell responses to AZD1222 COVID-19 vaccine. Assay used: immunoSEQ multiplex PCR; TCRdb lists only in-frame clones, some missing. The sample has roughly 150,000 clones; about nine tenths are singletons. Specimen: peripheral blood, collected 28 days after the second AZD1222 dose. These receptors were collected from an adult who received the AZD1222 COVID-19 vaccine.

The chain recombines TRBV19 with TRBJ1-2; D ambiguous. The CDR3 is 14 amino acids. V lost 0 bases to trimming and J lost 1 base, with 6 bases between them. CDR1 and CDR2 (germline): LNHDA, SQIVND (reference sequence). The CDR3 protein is CASSIDPNNYGYTF. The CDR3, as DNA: TGTGCCAGTAGTATAGATCCGAATAACTATGGCTACACCTTC.

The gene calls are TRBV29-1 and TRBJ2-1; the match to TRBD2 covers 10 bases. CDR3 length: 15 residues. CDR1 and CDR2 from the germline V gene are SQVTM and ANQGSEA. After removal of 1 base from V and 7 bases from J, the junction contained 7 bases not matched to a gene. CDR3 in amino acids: CSVEAASGSRNEQFF. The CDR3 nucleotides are TGCAGCGTTGAAGCGGCTAGCGGGAGTAGGAATGAGCAGTTCTTC.

The CDR3 here is CASSLRTPYGYTF. The CDR3 coding sequence is TGTGCCAGCAGTCTAAGGACACCCTATGGCTACACCTTC. This chain connects TRBV12-3 or TRBV12-4 to TRBJ1-2, with D perhaps matching TRBD1 (5 bases). This CDR3 comprises 13 residues. Trimming pared 5 bases from V and 4 bases from J, leaving 11 bases between.

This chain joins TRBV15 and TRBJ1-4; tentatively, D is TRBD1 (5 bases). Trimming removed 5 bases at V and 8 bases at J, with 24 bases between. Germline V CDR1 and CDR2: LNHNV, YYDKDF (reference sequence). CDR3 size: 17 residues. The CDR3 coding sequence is TGTGCCACCAGCCAAAAACAGGCGGGACCGAGTGGGGAAAAACTGTTTTTT. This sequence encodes CATSQKQAGPSGEKLFF.

In DNA, the CDR3 is TGTGCCACGGGCCGGACAGAAGAGACCCAGTACTTC. Residues: CATGRTEETQYF. This sequence joins TRBV2 and TRBJ2-5; D perhaps matches TRBD1 (6 bases). This CDR3 has 12 residues. V lost 10 bases and J 3 bases, leaving 12 bases between the germline ends. Germline CDR1 and CDR2: SNHLY and FYNNEI.

The CDR3 sequence: CASSPHRVGYEQYF. The CDR3 DNA follows: TGTGCCAGCTCACCTCACAGGGTGGGGTACGAGCAGTACTTC. The chain is built from TRBV18 and TRBJ2-7; a possible D gene is TRBD1 (6 bases). The germline V and J ends were trimmed by 3 bases and 4 bases, with 13 bases remaining between them. The CDR3 covers 14 residues. Germline V gene lookup returns CDR1 KGHSH and CDR2 LQKENI.

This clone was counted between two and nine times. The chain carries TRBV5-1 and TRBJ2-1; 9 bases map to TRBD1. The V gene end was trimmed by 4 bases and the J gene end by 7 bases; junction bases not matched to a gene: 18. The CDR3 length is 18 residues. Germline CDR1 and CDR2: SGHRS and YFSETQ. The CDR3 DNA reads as TGCGCCAGCAGCCGGGTCCCCTCCGGGACAGGGAGAGGAAATGAGCAGTTCTTC. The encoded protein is CASSRVPSGTGRGNEQFF.

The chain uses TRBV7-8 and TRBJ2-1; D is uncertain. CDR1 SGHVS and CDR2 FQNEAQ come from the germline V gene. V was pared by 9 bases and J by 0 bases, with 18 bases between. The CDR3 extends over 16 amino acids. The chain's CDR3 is CASLIAGPFSYNEQFF. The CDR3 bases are TGTGCCAGTCTCATCGCCGGCCCTTTCTCCTACAATGAGCAGTTCTTC.

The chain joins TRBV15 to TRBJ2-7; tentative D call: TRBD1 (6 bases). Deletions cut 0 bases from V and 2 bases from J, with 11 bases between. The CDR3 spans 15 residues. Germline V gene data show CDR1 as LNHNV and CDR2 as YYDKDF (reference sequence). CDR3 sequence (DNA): TGTGCCACCAGCAGAGATCCCAGGGGTCCCTACGAGCAGTACTTC. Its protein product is CATSRDPRGPYEQYF.

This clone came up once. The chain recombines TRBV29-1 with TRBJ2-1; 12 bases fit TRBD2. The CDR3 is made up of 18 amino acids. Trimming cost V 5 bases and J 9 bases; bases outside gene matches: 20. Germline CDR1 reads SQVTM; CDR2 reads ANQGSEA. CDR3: CSVSGTATRLAGVAEQFF. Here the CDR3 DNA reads TGCAGCGTTTCAGGGACAGCGACCCGACTAGCGGGAGTAGCTGAGCAGTTCTTC.

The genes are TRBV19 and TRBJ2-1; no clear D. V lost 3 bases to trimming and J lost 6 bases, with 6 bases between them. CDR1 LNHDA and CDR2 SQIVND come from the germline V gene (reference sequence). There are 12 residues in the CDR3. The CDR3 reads CASSIYPNEQFF. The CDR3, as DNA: TGTGCCAGTAGTATTTATCCCAATGAGCAGTTCTTC.

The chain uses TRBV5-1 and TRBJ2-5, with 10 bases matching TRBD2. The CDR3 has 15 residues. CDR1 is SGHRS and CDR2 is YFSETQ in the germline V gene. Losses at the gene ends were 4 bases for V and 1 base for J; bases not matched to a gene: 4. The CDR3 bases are TGCGCCAGCAGCACAGGACTAGCGGTCCAAGAGACCCAGTACTTC. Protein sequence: CASSTGLAVQETQYF. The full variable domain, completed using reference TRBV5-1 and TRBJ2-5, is KAGVTQTPRYLIKTRGQQVTLSCSPISGHRSVSWYQQTPGQGLQFLFEYFSETQRNKGNFPGRFSGRQFSNSRSEMNVSTLELGDSALYLCASSTGLAVQETQYFGPGTRLLVL.

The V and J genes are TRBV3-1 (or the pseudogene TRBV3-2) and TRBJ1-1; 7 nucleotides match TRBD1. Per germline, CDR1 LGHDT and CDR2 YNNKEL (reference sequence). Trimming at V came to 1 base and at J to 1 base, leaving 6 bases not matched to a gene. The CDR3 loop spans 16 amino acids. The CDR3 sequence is CASSQAWTGSNTEAFF. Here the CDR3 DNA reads TGTGCCAGCAGCCAAGCATGGACAGGTTCGAACACTGAAGCTTTCTTT.